The 3 T cell receptor beta chains given below trace back to one sample, sequenced in a study of lymphopenia after photon versus proton radiotherapy. Some clones are missing from TCRdb's copy, which holds only in-frame ones; the method was immunoSEQ multiplex PCR. Found here are around 63,000 clones, approximately 86% of them singletons; the top ten hold about 2%. The sequenced sample was peripheral blood, obtained from a patient treated with photon-based radiotherapy. All receptors derive from a man aged 40-49 years with gastric cancer.

The chain is built from TRBV2 and TRBJ2-7; 10 bases are a match to TRBD1. The CDR3 contains 14 residues. Germline assignment: CDR1 SNHLY and CDR2 FYNNEI. Trimming cost V 5 bases and J 4 bases; bases outside gene matches: 5. CDR3 DNA: TGTGCCAGCAGTTGGACAGGGGGGCAGTACGAGCAGTACTTC. Translating it yields CASSWTGGQYEQYF.

This clone was counted a single time. The chain carries TRBV5-1 and TRBJ2-7, with D possibly TRBD1 on 6 matching bases. Germline loops: CDR1 SGHRS, CDR2 YFSETQ. The CDR3 consists of 14 residues. The V end was cut by 4 bases, the J end by 3 bases, with 14 bases between. Here the CDR3 reads CASSAGTPIYEQYF. In DNA form, the CDR3 reads TGCGCCAGCAGCGCCGGGACACCGATCTACGAGCAGTACTTC.

The chain carries TRBV9 and TRBJ2-1; 7 positions match TRBD2. The CDR3 runs 15 residues. V gave up 0 bases and J gave up 5 bases; unmatched junction bases: 5. Germline V gene lookup returns CDR1 SGDLS and CDR2 YYNGEE. CDR3 sequence reads: CASSVGSSGDNEQFF. The CDR3 nucleotides read TGTGCCAGCAGCGTAGGTTCTAGCGGAGACAATGAGCAGTTCTTC.